A selection of T cell receptor beta chains follows, all from one sample in a study of blood T cell repertoires in COVID-19. Data came from immunoSEQ multiplex PCR; TCRdb stores just in-frame clones and leaves some out. The sample lists around 160,000 clones, about 85% seen once, with around two fifths in the top ten. Input material: peripheral blood. These receptors all stem from a human donor in a cohort sampled during active COVID-19. CDR3s include the opening cysteine and the closing phenylalanine or tryptophan. The order of the fields is V gene, clone size, J gene, D gene, CDR3 protein, CDR3 DNA. The D gene is left open where the match is weak. Clone size, where shown, is once, few, many, or a class for clones that have expanded.

TRBV7-6	-	TRBJ1-1	-	CASSLRGSTEAFF	TGTGCCAGCAGCTTAAGGGGGAGTACTGAAGCTTTCTTT
TRBV7-2	-	TRBJ1-2	TRBD1	CASSVATGGLVGYTF	TGTGCCAGCAGCGTCGCGACAGGGGGCCTGGTAGGCTACACCTTC
TRBV11-2	once	TRBJ2-7	-	CASSSRRTVEQYF	TGTGCCAGCAGCTCTAGGAGAACGGTTGAGCAGTACTTC
TRBV13	-	TRBJ1-1	-	CASSLEGQNTEAFF	TGTGCCAGCAGCTTAGAAGGACAGAACACTGAAGCTTTCTTT
TRBV18	-	TRBJ1-1	-	CASSTGTNTEAFF	TGTGCCAGCTCAACAGGGACCAACACTGAAGCTTTCTTT
TRBV5-6	few	TRBJ1-3	TRBD1	CASSSYRGRAGNTIYF	TGTGCCAGCAGCTCCTACAGGGGGCGCGCCGGAAACACCATATATTTT
TRBV4-2	-	TRBJ2-3	-	CASSQDGRWRVERRTQYF	TGTGCCAGCAGCCAAGATGGAAGGTGGCGGGTGGAACGGCGTACGCAGTATTTT
TRBV7-2	-	TRBJ2-7	TRBD1	CASSKVGTGDHEQYF	TGTGCCAGCAGCAAGGTGGGGACAGGGGACCACGAGCAGTACTTC
TRBV7-9	few	TRBJ2-6	TRBD1	CASSLSGTGGAGANVLTF	TGTGCCAGCAGCTTATCGGGGACAGGGGGCGCTGGGGCCAACGTCCTGACTTTC
TRBV11-2	-	TRBJ2-2	TRBD2	CATSPAGGPAGELFF	TGTGCCACCTCACCCGCGGGGGGCCCGGCCGGGGAGCTGTTTTTT
TRBV5-1	-	TRBJ2-5	-	CASSLVGDQETQYF	TGCGCCAGCAGCTTGGTCGGGGATCAAGAGACCCAGTACTTC
TRBV28	-	TRBJ1-2	-	CASSLRVEGYTF	TGTGCCAGCAGTTTACGGGTGGAGGGCTACACCTTC
TRBV5-1	-	TRBJ2-1	TRBD1	CASSLSGGSNEQFF	TGCGCCAGCAGCCTCTCAGGGGGATCCAATGAGCAGTTCTTC
TRBV19	-	TRBJ2-5	TRBD2	CASSNAGGGFQETQYF	TGTGCCAGTAGTAATGCGGGGGGGGGTTTCCAAGAGACCCAGTACTTC
TRBV19	few	TRBJ2-1	TRBD1	CASSSSTGTSYNEQFF	TGTGCCAGTAGTTCCTCGACAGGGACCTCCTACAATGAGCAGTTCTTC
TRBV4-1	-	TRBJ2-7	TRBD1	CASSQGTGEGYEQYF	TGCGCCAGCAGCCAAGGGACAGGGGAGGGCTACGAGCAGTACTTC
TRBV29-1	-	TRBJ2-7	-	CSFRGTSSYEQYF	TGCAGCTTTAGGGGGACCTCCTCCTACGAGCAGTACTTC
TRBV7-9	once	TRBJ2-7	-	CASSLRQEQYF	TGTGCCAGCAGCTTACGACAGGAGCAGTACTTC
TRBV5-1	-	TRBJ1-1	-	CASSPGQNTEAFF	TGCGCCAGCAGCCCGGGACAGAACACTGAAGCTTTCTTT
TRBV27	-	TRBJ1-2	-	CASSLSGQNYGYTF	TGTGCCAGCAGTTTAAGCGGTCAGAACTATGGCTACACCTTC
TRBV5-4	-	TRBJ2-3	-	CASSFGQGTDTQYF	TGTGCCAGCAGCTTTGGGCAGGGAACAGATACGCAGTATTTT
TRBV6-1	-	TRBJ2-7	TRBD1	CASSEPPTTGDYEQYF	TGTGCCAGCAGTGAACCCCCCACGACAGGGGACTACGAGCAGTACTTC